The sequence of this T cell receptor beta chain was determined in a study of blood T cell repertoires in COVID-19. Study background: There were acute and convalescent COVID-19 samples, and they came from the United States, Italy and Spain. PBMCs, B-cell-depleted T cells, or T cells were the source of the cDNA or gDNA that made up the material.

CDR1 and CDR2 (germline): KGHSH, LQKENI. The CDR3 consists of 13 residues. This clone was seen once. Source study methods: Cell counts per sample came from amplifying reference gene primers. Method: immunoSEQ multiplex PCR; TCRdb's copy keeps in-frame clones and lacks some. V and J calls and clone size are as listed in that table; D and trimming were resolved from the DNA. Of about 73,000 clones listed, under 95% were seen once; the top ten hold roughly 15%. The clonotype originates from a woman of 80 years or more with active or convalescent COVID-19. The chain uses TRBV18 and TRBJ2-3, with no clear D. Source material: peripheral blood. The CDR3 DNA is TGTGCTGGCCAGGAAGATAGCACAGATACGCAGTATTTT. This sequence encodes CAGQEDSTDTQYF.